This T cell receptor beta chain was recovered during a study of sequential checkpoint blockade in melanoma. Whole-study context: Randomization was 1:1 between first-line nivolumab→ipilimumab and ipilimumab→nivolumab.

Treatment here: randomized to nivolumab then ipilimumab (arm A) or the reverse (arm B). This clone occurred a few times. Germline loops: CDR1 SGHVS, CDR2 FNYEAQ. Trimming pared 5 bases from V and 0 bases from J, leaving 14 bases between. The CDR3 extends over 16 amino acids. Sequenced by immunoSEQ multiplex PCR; TCRdb stores in-frame clones only, minus some. The data show 15,000 to 20,000 clones, about two thirds seen once. Sequenced material: CD8+ T cells sorted from blood (inferred from file names), taken from a patient given nivolumab and ipilimumab in sequence. This rearrangement joins TRBV7-6 to TRBJ2-1; the D is unclear. This clonotype was sampled from a human donor with melanoma. The CDR3 loop is CASSPLHSSSYNEQFF. The CDR3 nucleotides read TGTGCCAGCAGCCCACTTCATAGCAGCTCCTACAATGAGCAGTTCTTC.